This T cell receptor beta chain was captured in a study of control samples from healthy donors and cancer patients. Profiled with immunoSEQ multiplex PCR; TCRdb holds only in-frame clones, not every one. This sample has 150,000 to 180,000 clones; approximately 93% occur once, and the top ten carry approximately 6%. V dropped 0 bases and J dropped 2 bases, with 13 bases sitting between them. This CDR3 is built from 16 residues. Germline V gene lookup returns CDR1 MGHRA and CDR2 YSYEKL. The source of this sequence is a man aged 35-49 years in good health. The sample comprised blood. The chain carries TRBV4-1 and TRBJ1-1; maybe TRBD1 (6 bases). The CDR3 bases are TGCGCCAGCAGCCAAGATAAGGACGGGGGCAACACTGAAGCTTTCTTT. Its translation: CASSQDKDGGNTEAFF.